One and the same sample provided the 11 T cell receptor beta chains below, sequenced in a study of T cell responses to AZD1222 COVID-19 vaccine. Some clones are missing from TCRdb's copy, which holds only in-frame ones; the method was immunoSEQ multiplex PCR. The sample carries under 150,000 clones, roughly 93% recorded once. The sample in question was peripheral blood, obtained 28 days after the second AZD1222 dose. These receptors all come from an adult who received the AZD1222 COVID-19 vaccine.

The chain carries TRBV11-2 and TRBJ2-3, with D perhaps TRBD2 (6 bases). The CDR3 totals 15 residues. Between the trimmed V and J ends, which lost 6 bases and 4 bases, there was a span of 17 bases. The germline V gene has CDR1 SGHAT and CDR2 FQNNGV. In DNA form, the CDR3 reads TGTGCCAGCAGTGGGGAGGCAGGGCCAGCAGATACGCAGTATTTT. Its translation is CASSGEAGPADTQYF.

This chain uses TRBV19 with TRBJ1-5; TRBD1 agrees at 7 bases. The CDR3 is made up of 15 amino acids. Germline loops: CDR1 LNHDA, CDR2 SQIVND (reference sequence). Germline trimming cut 5 bases from V and 1 base from J; bases unmatched to any gene: 5. CDR3 sequence: CASSLVRGSNQPQHF. The CDR3 DNA follows: TGTGCCAGTAGTTTGGTCAGGGGGAGCAATCAGCCCCAGCATTTT.

This chain joins TRBV9 and TRBJ1-2, with no clear D. The CDR3 spans 18 residues. Between the trimmed V and J ends, which lost 3 bases and 5 bases, there was a span of 26 bases. Germline CDR1 and CDR2: SGDLS and YYNGEE. CDR3 nucleotide sequence: TGTGCCAGCAGCGGCAACCAAGGGCGAGGCTCGGTATCTTATGGCTACACCTTC. Protein product: CASSGNQGRGSVSYGYTF.

A remark on this clone: Other DNA sequences of this sample code for an identical CDR3. The CDR3 nucleotides are TGTGCCAGCCGAGCGAACACTGAAGCTTTCTTT. This sequence encodes CASRANTEAFF. This sequence joins TRBV28 and TRBJ1-1; D is unresolved. The germline V gene encodes CDR1 MDHEN and CDR2 SYDVKM. V was cut by 8 bases and J by 1 base, with 5 bases left in between. The CDR3 consists of 11 residues. Based on the CDR3 plus reference TRBV28 and TRBJ1-1, the full variable domain is DVKVTQSSRYLVKRTGEKVFLECVQDMDHENMFWYRQDPGLGLRLIYFSYDVKMKEKGDIPEGYSVSREKKERFSLILESASTNQTSMYLCASRANTEAFFGQGTRLTVV.

This clone appeared once. The chain couples TRBV9 to TRBJ2-1; 7 nucleotides match TRBD2. Trimming cost V 4 bases and J 5 bases; bases outside gene matches: 15. There are 17 residues in the CDR3. The germline V gene encodes CDR1 SGDLS and CDR2 YYNGEE. The CDR3 loop reads CASSRGLPGGSDNEQFF. CDR3 DNA: TGTGCCAGCAGCCGGGGACTACCGGGGGGATCCGACAATGAGCAGTTCTTC.

This rearrangement joins TRBV7-9 to TRBJ2-1; 7 positions match TRBD2. V was clipped by 4 bases and J by 7 bases; unmatched bases: 7. The CDR3 is 14 residues long. The germline gives CDR1 SEHNR, CDR2 FQNEAQ (reference sequence). CDR3 loop: CASSSYLSGNEQFF. The DNA for the CDR3 is TGTGCCAGCAGCTCATACCTTAGCGGGAATGAGCAGTTCTTC.

Written as DNA, the CDR3 is TGTGCCAGCAGCCCGTCCGTGGGACTAGCGGGATTCTACAATGAGCAGTTCTTC. Encoded protein: CASSPSVGLAGFYNEQFF. The rearrangement joins TRBV7-9 to TRBJ2-1; 13 positions agree with TRBD2. Germline-derived CDR1 and CDR2 are SEHNR and FQNEAQ (reference sequence). The CDR3 extends over 18 amino acids. The junction had 10 bases not matched to a gene; V was cut back by 5 bases and J by 3 bases.

The chain combines TRBV3-1 (or the pseudogene TRBV3-2) with TRBJ1-5; no clear D. The CDR3 is 14 residues long. Germline V gives CDR1 LGHDT, CDR2 YNNKEL (reference sequence). The ends were cut back, 4 bases at V and 0 bases at J, with 7 bases in the middle. This CDR3 is CASSLRNSNQPQHF. DNA for the CDR3: TGTGCCAGCAGCCTCCGAAATAGCAATCAGCCCCAGCATTTT.

The chain links TRBV5-1 to TRBJ1-1, with D tentatively TRBD1 (6 bases). Looked up from germline, CDR1 is SGHRS and CDR2 is YFSETQ. The CDR3 contains 14 residues. The V gene lost 3 bases and the J gene lost 4 bases, with 13 bases spanning the gap. CDR3 in DNA: TGCGCCAGCAGCTCTCCGGAGGGGGGCACTGAAGCTTTCTTT. Encoded protein: CASSSPEGGTEAFF.

This clone was counted once. The V call is TRBV28, the J call TRBJ1-5; D is uncertain. CDR3 length equals 16 residues. Germline CDR1 is MDHEN and CDR2 is SYDVKM. V shed 8 bases and J shed 0 bases, with 17 bases lying between them. Here the CDR3 reads CASAPPNSYSNQPQHF. DNA for the CDR3: TGTGCCAGCGCCCCTCCCAACAGCTATAGCAATCAGCCCCAGCATTTT.

This clone came up a few times. The chain recombines TRBV14 with TRBJ2-7, with 8 nucleotides matching TRBD1. CDR1 and CDR2 (germline): SGHDN, FVKESK. The CDR3 length is 13 residues. J lost 4 bases, V lost 5 bases, and 4 bases had no gene match. CDR3 nucleotides: TGTGCCAGCAGCTTCGGGACAGGATACGAGCAGTACGTC. This sequence encodes CASSFGTGYEQYV.